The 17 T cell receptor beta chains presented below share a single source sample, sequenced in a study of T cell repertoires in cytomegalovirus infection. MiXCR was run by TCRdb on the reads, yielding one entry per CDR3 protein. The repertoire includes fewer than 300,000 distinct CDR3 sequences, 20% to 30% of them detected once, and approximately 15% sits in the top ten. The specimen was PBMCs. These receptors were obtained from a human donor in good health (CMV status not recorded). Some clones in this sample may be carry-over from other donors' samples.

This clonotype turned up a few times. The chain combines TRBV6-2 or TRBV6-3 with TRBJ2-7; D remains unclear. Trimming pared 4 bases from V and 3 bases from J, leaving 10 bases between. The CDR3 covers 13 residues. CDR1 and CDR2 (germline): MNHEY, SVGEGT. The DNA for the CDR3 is TGTGCCAGCAGTTGGATTGGGGACTACGAGCAGTACTTC. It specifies CASSWIGDYEQYF.

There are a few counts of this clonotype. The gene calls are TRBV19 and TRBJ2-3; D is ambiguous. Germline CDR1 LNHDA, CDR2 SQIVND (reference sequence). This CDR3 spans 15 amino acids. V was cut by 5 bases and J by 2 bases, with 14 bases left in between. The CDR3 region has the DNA TGTGCCAGTAGTCCATCGCAGCAGCTCACAGATACGCAGTATTTT. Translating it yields CASSPSQQLTDTQYF.

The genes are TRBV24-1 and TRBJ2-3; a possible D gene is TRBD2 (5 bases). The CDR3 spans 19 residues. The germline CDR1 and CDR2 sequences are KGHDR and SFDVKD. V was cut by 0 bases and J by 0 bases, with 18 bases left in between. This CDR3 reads CATSDLQFRGRESTDTQYF. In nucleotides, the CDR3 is TGTGCCACCAGTGATTTGCAGTTTCGGGGAAGGGAGAGCACAGATACGCAGTATTTT.

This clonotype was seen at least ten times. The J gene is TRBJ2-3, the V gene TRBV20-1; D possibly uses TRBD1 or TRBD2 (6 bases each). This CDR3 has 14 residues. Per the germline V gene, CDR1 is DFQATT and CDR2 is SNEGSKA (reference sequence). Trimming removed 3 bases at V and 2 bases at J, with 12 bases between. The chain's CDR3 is CSARRGADTDTQYF. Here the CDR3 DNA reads TGCAGTGCTAGGAGGGGGGCTGACACAGATACGCAGTATTTT.

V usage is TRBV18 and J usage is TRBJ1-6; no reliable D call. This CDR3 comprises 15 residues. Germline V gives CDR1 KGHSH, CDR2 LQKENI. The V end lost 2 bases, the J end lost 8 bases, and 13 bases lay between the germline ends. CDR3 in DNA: TGTGCCAGCTCACCAACGGGTCCTGTTGATTCACCCCTCCACTTT. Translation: CASSPTGPVDSPLHF.

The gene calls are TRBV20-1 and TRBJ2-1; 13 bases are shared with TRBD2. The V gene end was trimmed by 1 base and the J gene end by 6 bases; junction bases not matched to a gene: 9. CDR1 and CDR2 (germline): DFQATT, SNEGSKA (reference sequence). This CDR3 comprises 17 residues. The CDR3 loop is CSARAVPGLAGANEQFF. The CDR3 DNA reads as TGCAGTGCTAGAGCCGTACCAGGACTAGCGGGAGCCAATGAGCAGTTCTTC.

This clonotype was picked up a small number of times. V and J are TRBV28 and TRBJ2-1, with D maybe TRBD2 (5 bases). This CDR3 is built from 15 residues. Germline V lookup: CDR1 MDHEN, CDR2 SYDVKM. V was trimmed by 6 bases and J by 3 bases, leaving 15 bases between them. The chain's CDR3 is CASSPSPQGYNEQFF. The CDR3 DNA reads TGTGCCAGCAGCCCTAGCCCCCAAGGCTACAATGAGCAGTTCTTC.

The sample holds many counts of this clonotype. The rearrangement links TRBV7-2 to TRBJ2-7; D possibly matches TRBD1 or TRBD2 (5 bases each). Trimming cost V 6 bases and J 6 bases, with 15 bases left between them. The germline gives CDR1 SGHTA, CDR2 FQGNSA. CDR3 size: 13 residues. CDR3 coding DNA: TGTGCCAGCAGTTTCACCCGGGGCAGCGAGCAGTACTTC. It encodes CASSFTRGSEQYF. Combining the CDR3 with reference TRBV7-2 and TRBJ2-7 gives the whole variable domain GAGVSQSPSNKVTEKGKDVELRCDPISGHTALYWYRQSLGQGLEFLIYFQGNSAPDKSGLPSDRFSAERTGGSVSTLTIQRTQQEDSAVYLCASSFTRGSEQYFGPGTRLTVT.

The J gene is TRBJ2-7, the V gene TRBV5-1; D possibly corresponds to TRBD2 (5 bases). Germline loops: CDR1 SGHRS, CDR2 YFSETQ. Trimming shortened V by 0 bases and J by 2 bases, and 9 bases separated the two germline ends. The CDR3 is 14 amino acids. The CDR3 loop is CASSLEDGAYEQYF. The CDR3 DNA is TGCGCCAGCAGCTTGGAGGACGGGGCCTACGAGCAGTACTTC. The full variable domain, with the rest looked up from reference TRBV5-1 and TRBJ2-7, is KAGVTQTPRYLIKTRGQQVTLSCSPISGHRSVSWYQQTPGQGLQFLFEYFSETQRNKGNFPGRFSGRQFSNSRSEMNVSTLELGDSALYLCASSLEDGAYEQYFGPGTRLTVT.

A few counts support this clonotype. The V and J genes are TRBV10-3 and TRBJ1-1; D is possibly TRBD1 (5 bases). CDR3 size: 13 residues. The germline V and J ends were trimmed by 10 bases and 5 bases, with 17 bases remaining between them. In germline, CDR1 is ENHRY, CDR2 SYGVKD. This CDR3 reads CATAQGEGTEAFF. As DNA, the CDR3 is TGTGCCACCGCGCAGGGCGAGGGGACTGAAGCTTTCTTT.

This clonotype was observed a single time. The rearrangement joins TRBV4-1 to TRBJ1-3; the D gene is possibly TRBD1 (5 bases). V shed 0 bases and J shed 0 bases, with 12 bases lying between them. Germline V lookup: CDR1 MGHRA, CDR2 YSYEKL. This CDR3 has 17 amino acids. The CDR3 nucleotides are TGCGCCAGCAGCCAAGACTCCAGGGCCTTCTCTGGAAACACCATATATTTT. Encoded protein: CASSQDSRAFSGNTIYF.

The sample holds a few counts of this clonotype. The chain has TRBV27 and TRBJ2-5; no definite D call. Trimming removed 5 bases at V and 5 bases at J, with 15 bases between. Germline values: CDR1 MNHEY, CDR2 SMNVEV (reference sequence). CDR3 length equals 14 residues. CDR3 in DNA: TGTGCCAGCAGTCCCACCGGATTACGGGAGACCCAGTACTTC. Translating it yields CASSPTGLRETQYF.

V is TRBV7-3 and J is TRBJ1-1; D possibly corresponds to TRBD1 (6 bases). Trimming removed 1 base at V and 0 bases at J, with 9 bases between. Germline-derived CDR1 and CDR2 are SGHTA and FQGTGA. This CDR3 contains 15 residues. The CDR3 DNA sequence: TGTGCCAGCAGCTTAAGGGGGGCCTTGAACACTGAAGCTTTCTTT. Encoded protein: CASSLRGALNTEAFF.

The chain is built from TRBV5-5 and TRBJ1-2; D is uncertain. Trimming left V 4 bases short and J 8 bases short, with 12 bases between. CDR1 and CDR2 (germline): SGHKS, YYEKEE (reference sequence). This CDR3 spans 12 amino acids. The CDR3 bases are TGTGCCAGCAGCGAAGGTCGTGGGGGCTACACCTTC. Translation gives CASSEGRGGYTF.

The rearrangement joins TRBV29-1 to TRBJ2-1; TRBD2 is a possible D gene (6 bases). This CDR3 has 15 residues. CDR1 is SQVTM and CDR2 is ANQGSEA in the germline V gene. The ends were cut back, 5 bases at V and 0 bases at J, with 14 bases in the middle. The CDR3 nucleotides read TGCAGCGTTAGTTACGCGGGGAGCTCCTACAATGAGCAGTTCTTC. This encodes CSVSYAGSSYNEQFF.

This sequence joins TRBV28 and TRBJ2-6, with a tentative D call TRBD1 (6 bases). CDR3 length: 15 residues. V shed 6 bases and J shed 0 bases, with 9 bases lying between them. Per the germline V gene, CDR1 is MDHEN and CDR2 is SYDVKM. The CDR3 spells CASSRQASGANVLTF. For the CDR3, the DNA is TGTGCCAGCAGCCGACAGGCCTCTGGGGCCAACGTCCTGACTTTC.

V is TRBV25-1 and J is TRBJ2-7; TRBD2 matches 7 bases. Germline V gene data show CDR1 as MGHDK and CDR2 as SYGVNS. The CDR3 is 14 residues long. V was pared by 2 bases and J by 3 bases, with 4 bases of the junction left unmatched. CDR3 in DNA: TGTGCCAGCAGTGAAGCGGGGGAGTACTACGAGCAGTACTTC. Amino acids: CASSEAGEYYEQYF.